Shown below are 30 T cell receptor beta chains from a single sample sequenced in a study of T cells after yellow fever vaccination. Each CDR3 protein gets one entry after TCRdb re-called the 5' RACE reads with MiXCR. The sample has about 350,000 distinct CDR3 sequences, 8.1% seen once. The sequenced sample was PBMCs, obtained roughly seven weeks after the first yellow fever vaccination. The receptors here all came from a man younger than 30 who received the YFV17D yellow fever vaccine.

Ten or more counts support this clonotype. The chain has TRBV5-1 and TRBJ1-2; 9 bases agree with TRBD1. The CDR3 runs to 15 residues. Germline V gene lookup returns CDR1 SGHRS and CDR2 YFSETQ. V lost 4 bases to trimming and J lost 0 bases; unmatched junction nucleotides: 4. The DNA of the CDR3 is TGCGCCAGCAGCCAGGACAGGGGAGCTAACTATGGCTACACCTTC. It translates to CASSQDRGANYGYTF.

The V gene is TRBV7-2, the J gene TRBJ2-3, with D unresolved. Trimming left V 4 bases short and J 3 bases short, with 11 bases between. CDR3 length: 14 amino acids. CDR1 and CDR2 from the germline V gene are SGHTA and FQGNSA. CDR3 loop: CASSYNSRTDTQYF. The CDR3 DNA follows: TGTGCCAGCAGCTATAACAGCAGGACAGATACGCAGTATTTT. Full variable domain (remainder filled in from reference TRBV7-2 and TRBJ2-3): GAGVSQSPSNKVTEKGKDVELRCDPISGHTALYWYRQSLGQGLEFLIYFQGNSAPDKSGLPSDRFSAERTGGSVSTLTIQRTQQEDSAVYLCASSYNSRTDTQYFGPGTRLTVL.

The chain couples TRBV12-3 or TRBV12-4 to TRBJ1-1; D gene uncertain. This CDR3 is built from 13 residues. Trimming pared 2 bases from V and 3 bases from J, leaving 7 bases between. The CDR3, as DNA: TGTGCCAGCAGTTTACAGCGTTACACTGAAGCTTTCTTT. Its protein product is CASSLQRYTEAFF.

The chain recombines TRBV28 with TRBJ1-2; 9 bases agree with TRBD1. V trimming: 4 bases; J trimming: 8 bases; junction bases outside the gene matches: 11. This CDR3 is built from 15 residues. Germline V gene lookup returns CDR1 MDHEN and CDR2 SYDVKM. CDR3 in amino acids: CASSWGQGTSRGYTF. CDR3 DNA: TGTGCCAGCAGTTGGGGACAGGGTACATCTAGGGGCTACACCTTC.

This clonotype was seen a few times. This chain uses TRBV19 with TRBJ2-4; D may correspond to TRBD1 or TRBD2 (5 bases each). There are 13 residues in the CDR3. The germline gives CDR1 LNHDA, CDR2 SQIVND (reference sequence). V lost 5 bases and J lost 6, with 11 bases in between. This CDR3 reads CASSDRDRNIQYF. The CDR3 nucleotides are TGTGCCAGTAGTGACCGGGACCGAAACATTCAGTACTTC.

This clonotype has only a few counts. V and J are TRBV12-3 or TRBV12-4 and TRBJ2-7; a weak D match, TRBD2 (5 bases). V lost 3 bases, J lost 7 bases, and 7 bases lay in between. The CDR3 sequence is 11 residues long. The CDR3 region has the DNA TGTGCCAGCAGTTTTCGGAGGGAGCAGTACTTC. It yields the protein CASSFRREQYF.

The rearrangement uses TRBV7-8 and TRBJ2-5; 16 bases are shared with TRBD2. V lost 2 bases and J lost 4; bases outside the gene matches: 4. In germline, CDR1 is SGHVS, CDR2 FQNEAQ. This CDR3 comprises 17 residues. The CDR3 DNA reads as TGTGCCAGCAGCTTATGGGGACTAGCGGGGGGGGGAGAGACCCAGTACTTC. It yields the protein CASSLWGLAGGGETQYF.

This clonotype has just a few counts. The rearrangement joins TRBV7-9 to TRBJ2-7, with 7 bases that match TRBD2. Losses at the gene ends were 5 bases for V and 4 bases for J; bases not matched to a gene: 17. This CDR3 has 17 residues. Germline CDR1 SEHNR, CDR2 FQNEAQ (reference sequence). CDR3 nucleotides: TGTGCCAGCAGCCCCCCCCCGCGCGGGGGTTGGTATTACGAGCAGTACGTC. Protein: CASSPPPRGGWYYEQYV.

This clonotype was recorded at least ten times. The J gene is TRBJ1-2, the V gene TRBV20-1, with D possibly matching TRBD1 (5 bases). Germline V gene data show CDR1 as DFQATT and CDR2 as SNEGSKA (reference sequence). The CDR3 sequence is 16 residues long. Trimming took 2 bases from V and 4 from J, leaving 20 bases between them. CDR3 in amino acids: CSARPKGLHLLYGYTF. In DNA, the CDR3 is TGCAGTGCTAGACCGAAGGGACTCCATCTACTCTATGGCTACACCTTC.

This clonotype has at least ten counts. The J gene is TRBJ2-1, the V gene TRBV7-2, with TRBD1 as a possible D gene (6 bases). V lost 1 base to trimming and J lost 2 bases, with 9 bases between them. CDR1 and CDR2 (germline): SGHTA, FQGNSA. The length of the CDR3 is 15 residues. The CDR3 nucleotides are TGTGCCAGCAGCTTAGACGGGACAACCTACAATGAGCAGTTCTTC. It yields the protein CASSLDGTTYNEQFF.

This clonotype was seen only a few times. The rearrangement links TRBV29-1 to TRBJ2-3, with D hard to call. Germline loops: CDR1 SQVTM, CDR2 ANQGSEA. CDR3 size: 12 residues. V dropped 1 base and J dropped 3 bases, with 5 bases sitting between them. The CDR3 protein is CSVEGRTDTQYF. CDR3 coding DNA: TGCAGCGTTGAAGGGCGTACAGATACGCAGTATTTT.

This clonotype has more than one count but fewer than ten. The chain has TRBV11-2 and TRBJ2-7; tentative D call: TRBD2 (7 bases). The CDR3 covers 15 residues. Germline CDR1 SGHAT, CDR2 FQNNGV. The V end was cut by 0 bases, the J end by 0 bases, with 9 bases between. The CDR3 is CASSLEGGPSYEQYF. The DNA for the CDR3 is TGTGCCAGCAGCTTAGAGGGGGGGCCCTCCTACGAGCAGTACTTC. The complete variable domain, with remaining parts taken from reference TRBV11-2 and TRBJ2-7, reads EAGVAQSPRYKIIEKRQSVAFWCNPISGHATLYWYQQILGQGPKLLIQFQNNGVVDDSQLPKDRFSAERLKGVDSTLKIQPAKLEDSAVYLCASSLEGGPSYEQYFGPGTRLTVT.

For the CDR3, the DNA is TGCAGTGCTAGACCTATCCTAGGACAGGCTCAAGAGACCCAGTACTTC. Translating it yields CSARPILGQAQETQYF. The J gene is TRBJ2-5, the V gene TRBV20-1, with 7 bases that match TRBD1. V lost 2 bases, J lost 2 bases, and 11 bases stayed unmatched. The CDR3 loop spans 16 amino acids. Germline loops: CDR1 DFQATT, CDR2 SNEGSKA (reference sequence).

This clonotype was counted only a few times. The V and J genes are TRBV5-4 and TRBJ2-1; possibly TRBD2 for D (5 bases). The germline V gene encodes CDR1 SGHNT and CDR2 YYREEE (reference sequence). V lost 4 bases, J lost 6 bases, and 14 bases lay in between. CDR3 length equals 14 residues. The CDR3 here is CASSQKLGVNEQFF. The CDR3 region has the DNA TGTGCCAGCAGCCAAAAACTAGGTGTCAATGAGCAGTTCTTC.

The chain combines TRBV29-1 with TRBJ1-5; 9 nucleotides agree with TRBD1. This CDR3 has 15 amino acids. V lost 5 bases and J lost 4; bases outside the gene matches: 9. Germline V CDR1 and CDR2: SQVTM, ANQGSEA. CDR3 protein: CSVSRGTGPNQPQHF. CDR3 coding DNA: TGCAGCGTTTCGCGCGGGACAGGGCCTAATCAGCCCCAGCATTTT.

The V gene is TRBV6-5, the J gene TRBJ2-1; perhaps TRBD2 as D (5 bases). Germline assignment: CDR1 MNHEY and CDR2 SVGAGI. Trimming shortened V by 2 bases and J by 6 bases, and 14 bases separated the two germline ends. This CDR3 comprises 15 residues. The CDR3, as DNA: TGTGCCAGCAGTTACAGGGTAGCGAACCTCAATGAGCAGTTCTTC. This translates into CASSYRVANLNEQFF.

This clonotype showed up just a few times. The J gene is TRBJ2-1, the V gene TRBV6-2 or TRBV6-3, with 9 bases identical to TRBD2. Germline CDR1 and CDR2: MNHEY and SVGEGT. CDR3 size: 14 residues. V dropped 5 bases and J dropped 7; count of bases not matched to a gene: 6. CDR3 sequence (DNA): TGTGCCAGCAGTCAAGGCGGGGGGGCAAATGAGCAGTTCTTC. Protein product: CASSQGGGANEQFF.

The chain combines TRBV5-1 with TRBJ2-5, with unresolved D. Germline V gene sequence: CDR1 SGHRS, CDR2 YFSETQ. CDR3 length: 15 residues. V dropped 0 bases and J dropped 2 bases, with 11 bases sitting between them. CDR3 loop: CASSLASTVQETQYF. CDR3 DNA sequence: TGCGCCAGCAGCTTGGCCTCGACCGTTCAAGAGACCCAGTACTTC.

The CDR3 sequence is CASSWDSPAYNEQFF. For the CDR3, the DNA is TGCGCCAGCAGCTGGGACAGTCCGGCCTACAATGAGCAGTTCTTC. This chain joins TRBV5-1 and TRBJ2-1; 7 bases are a match to TRBD1. The CDR3 loop spans 15 amino acids. Per germline, CDR1 SGHRS and CDR2 YFSETQ. Trimming at V came to 3 bases and at J to 2 bases, leaving 5 bases not matched to a gene.

The chain carries TRBV15 and TRBJ2-4, with D perhaps matching TRBD2 (5 bases). Germline V gene data show CDR1 as LNHNV and CDR2 as YYDKDF (reference sequence). V dropped 4 bases and J dropped 0 bases, with 22 bases sitting between them. This CDR3 contains 19 residues. This CDR3 is CATSMDFVGSLRAKNIQYF. The CDR3 DNA reads TGTGCCACCAGCATGGACTTCGTGGGGTCCTTGAGAGCCAAAAACATTCAGTACTTC. Filled out from reference TRBV15 and TRBJ2-4, the complete variable domain reads DAMVIQNPRYQVTQFGKPVTLSCSQTLNHNVMYWYQQKSSQAPKLLFHYYDKDFNNEADTPDNFQSRRPNTSFCFLDIRSPGLGDTAMYLCATSMDFVGSLRAKNIQYFGAGTRLSVL.

This clonotype was observed at least ten times. This rearrangement joins TRBV20-1 to TRBJ2-3, with 9 bases matching TRBD2. The V and J ends lost 2 bases and 5 bases, in that order; junction bases with no gene match: 2. Germline V gene data show CDR1 as DFQATT and CDR2 as SNEGSKA (reference sequence). CDR3 length equals 13 residues. The CDR3 here is CSARQAGGDTQYF. The CDR3 nucleotides read TGCAGTGCTAGACAAGCGGGGGGAGATACGCAGTATTTT.

This clonotype was detected only a few times. The rearrangement joins TRBV4-3 to TRBJ2-2; TRBD2 agrees at 7 bases. CDR3 length equals 18 residues. Germline loops: CDR1 LGHNA, CDR2 YSLEER. V lost 2 bases to trimming and J lost 1 base; unmatched junction nucleotides: 10. The CDR3 is CASSQRSWERGNTGELFF. The CDR3 DNA follows: TGCGCCAGCAGCCAAAGAAGCTGGGAGCGGGGGAACACCGGGGAGCTGTTTTTT.

The rearrangement links TRBV12-3 or TRBV12-4 to TRBJ2-5; D not certain. The CDR3 contains 12 residues. Trimming pared 5 bases from V and 5 bases from J, leaving 9 bases between. The CDR3 reads CASSVGMETQYF. The CDR3 region has the DNA TGTGCCAGCAGTGTGGGGATGGAGACCCAGTACTTC.

This clonotype was counted ten times or more. The genes are TRBV11-2 and TRBJ1-1; D is undetermined. Trimming cost V 5 bases and J 4 bases, with 14 bases left between them. Germline-derived CDR1 and CDR2 are SGHAT and FQNNGV. This CDR3 comprises 14 residues. In DNA, the CDR3 is TGTGCCAGCAGCCCGTCGACTTCCTTCACTGAAGCTTTCTTT. Its translation is CASSPSTSFTEAFF.

This clonotype was picked up a small number of times. V and J are TRBV5-1 and TRBJ2-6; D remains unclear. The length of the CDR3 is 16 residues. Germline V gene data show CDR1 as SGHRS and CDR2 as YFSETQ. Between the trimmed V and J ends, which lost 5 bases and 0 bases, there was a span of 12 bases. The CDR3: CASSVSESSGANVLTF. CDR3 sequence (DNA): TGCGCCAGCAGTGTTTCAGAGAGCTCTGGGGCCAACGTCCTGACTTTC.

In regard to this clonotype: An end of the junction differs from the germline gene, which may be a read error. The chain recombines TRBV7-2 with TRBJ1-2; 10 nucleotides agree with TRBD1. CDR3 length: 14 amino acids. The germline V gene has CDR1 SGHTA and CDR2 FQGNSA. The CDR3 here is CASSSKTGGYAYTF. In DNA, the CDR3 is TGTGCCAGCAGCTCTAAGACAGGGGGCTATGCCTACACCTTC.

V and J are TRBV4-1 and TRBJ1-5, with 10 bases fitting TRBD1. Losses at the gene ends were 1 base for V and 6 bases for J; bases not matched to a gene: 3. Germline assignment: CDR1 MGHRA and CDR2 YSYEKL. The CDR3 has 15 amino acids. The CDR3, as DNA: TGCGCCAGCAGCCAAGCCTGGACAGGGGGTCAGCCCCAGCATTTT. Translating it yields CASSQAWTGGQPQHF.

This clonotype was seen just once. This may be a read error: a much more frequent sequence differs by one nucleotide. The chain uses TRBV3-1 and TRBJ1-5; weak D call: TRBD1 (5 bases). The CDR3 runs 15 residues. Germline V gene data show CDR1 as LGHDT and CDR2 as YNNKEL (reference sequence). CDR3 bases: TGTGCCAGCACCCAAGGCAGGGTTAGCAATCAGCCCCAGCATTTT. Amino acid sequence: CASTQGRVSNQPQHF.

The chain recombines TRBV5-1 with TRBJ2-6, with D perhaps matching TRBD1 or TRBD2 (5 bases each). Germline V lookup: CDR1 SGHRS, CDR2 YFSETQ. V lost 0 bases to trimming and J lost 4 bases, with 11 bases between them. The CDR3 is 16 amino acids. CDR3 DNA sequence: TGCGCCAGCAGCTTGGCGGTGGGGACCGGGGCCAACGTCCTGACTTTC. Translating gives CASSLAVGTGANVLTF.

This clonotype was counted a few times. The junction departs from germline at one end; a sequencing error may be responsible. The CDR3 spells CCARDLISASTDTQYF. The DNA for the CDR3 is TGCTGTGCTAGAGATCTGATTAGTGCTAGCACAGATACGCAGTATTTT. The chain has TRBV20-1 and TRBJ2-3; D gene unclear. CDR1 and CDR2 (germline): DFQATT, SNEGSKA (reference sequence). The CDR3 extends over 16 amino acids.